What follows is one T cell receptor beta chain and its context. The antigen remains undetermined. Germline lookup yields CDR1 SGDLS and CDR2 YYNGEE. With V trimmed by 3 bases and J by 4 bases, 4 bases remained unmatched. This CDR3 comprises 14 residues. PCR was performed using 60 Vbeta and 13 Jbeta primers. Libraries were prepared by immunoSEQ multiplex PCR; TCRdb keeps only in-frame clonotypes and omits some of them. The table shows roughly 89,000 clones, with 75% to 85% occurring only once. This specimen belongs to a study of cytomegalovirus exposure and HLA in healthy donors. Regarding the study as a whole: V- and J-gene trimming of TCR beta was linked (in a later analysis) to a missense DCLRE1C variant. The number of N-insertions in an Asian-associated ancestry cluster was reportedly below the approximately 690-donor mean in a later analysis. Later analysis identified several of the most significant clusters that appeared linked to common viral pathogens.

The sequenced sample was PBMCs. The clonotype was recovered from a man aged 18-30 years in good health and CMV-seronegative. The gene calls are TRBV9 and TRBJ1-1, with TRBD1 identical over 9 bases. The CDR3 region has the DNA TGTGCCAGCAGCGGGACAGGGGCCAGCACTGAAGCTTTCTTT. Translating it yields CASSGTGASTEAFF.